This is a list of T cell receptor beta chains from one sample in a study of Ad26.COV2.S vaccination and SARS-CoV-2 variants. Only in-frame clones appear in the TCRdb table, and some are missing; sequencing was by immunoSEQ multiplex PCR. The top ten clones hold about 1.5% of a sample with some 640,000 clones, 70% to 90% of them seen once. This specimen consisted of peripheral blood, obtained in a trial of Ad26.COV2.S vaccine versus placebo. These receptors all stem from a person between 18 and 65 years old who received the Ad26.COV2.S COVID-19 vaccine or a placebo. CDR3s include the opening cysteine and the closing phenylalanine or tryptophan. The order of the fields is J gene, V gene, D gene, clone size, CDR3 protein, CDR3 DNA. The D gene is left open where the match is weak. Expanded clones are given a class, and other clones once, few, many or no size at all.

J gene: TRBJ1-1
V gene: TRBV3-1/TRBV3-2
D gene: -
clone size: -
CDR3 protein: CASSQNGVEAFF
CDR3 DNA: TGTGCCAGCAGCCAAAATGGGGTGGAAGCTTTCTTT

J gene: TRBJ1-1
V gene: TRBV12-3/TRBV12-4
D gene: -
clone size: -
CDR3 protein: CASSLGMRTEAFF
CDR3 DNA: TGTGCCAGCAGTTTGGGGATGCGCACTGAAGCTTTCTTT

J gene: TRBJ1-3
V gene: TRBV6-5
D gene: TRBD1
clone size: -
CDR3 protein: CASRTTGGRNTIYF
CDR3 DNA: TGTGCCAGCAGGACGACAGGGGGTAGAAACACCATATATTTT

J gene: TRBJ2-7
V gene: TRBV18
D gene: -
clone size: -
CDR3 protein: CASSPDRDAFYEQYF
CDR3 DNA: TGTGCCAGCTCACCAGATCGGGACGCCTTCTACGAGCAGTACTTC

J gene: TRBJ2-3
V gene: TRBV29-1
D gene: -
clone size: -
CDR3 protein: CSVEDSPADFLSTDTQYF
CDR3 DNA: TGCAGCGTTGAAGATTCCCCCGCAGACTTCCTTAGCACAGATACGCAGTATTTT

J gene: TRBJ1-3
V gene: TRBV7-2
D gene: TRBD1
clone size: -
CDR3 protein: CASSSGGAGGNTIYF
CDR3 DNA: TGTGCCAGCAGTTCAGGGGGCGCGGGTGGAAACACCATATATTTT

J gene: TRBJ2-7
V gene: TRBV18
D gene: TRBD1
clone size: -
CDR3 protein: CASSPGTDSYEQYF
CDR3 DNA: TGTGCCAGCTCACCTGGGACAGACTCCTACGAGCAGTACTTC

J gene: TRBJ1-2
V gene: TRBV5-4
D gene: -
clone size: -
CDR3 protein: CASSLEKGLGYTF
CDR3 DNA: TGTGCCAGCAGCTTGGAGAAGGGCCTTGGCTACACCTTC

J gene: TRBJ2-7
V gene: TRBV13
D gene: -
clone size: -
CDR3 protein: CASSPGEFPPYEQYF
CDR3 DNA: TGTGCCAGCAGTCCAGGAGAGTTCCCCCCCTACGAGCAGTACTTC

J gene: TRBJ2-3
V gene: TRBV24-1
D gene: TRBD1
clone size: -
CDR3 protein: CATSALGQVGDTQYF
CDR3 DNA: TGTGCCACCAGTGCCCTGGGACAGGTGGGAGATACGCAGTATTTT

J gene: TRBJ2-7
V gene: TRBV6-5
D gene: -
clone size: -
CDR3 protein: CASSYAGESYEQYF
CDR3 DNA: TGTGCCAGCAGTTACGCCGGGGAGAGCTACGAGCAGTACTTC

J gene: TRBJ1-2
V gene: TRBV7-9
D gene: -
clone size: -
CDR3 protein: CASSFEGSRGYTF
CDR3 DNA: TGTGCCAGCAGCTTCGAGGGATCTAGAGGCTACACCTTC

J gene: TRBJ2-2
V gene: TRBV10-3
D gene: -
clone size: -
CDR3 protein: CAISQGEYTGELFF
CDR3 DNA: TGTGCCATCAGCCAGGGTGAATACACCGGGGAGCTGTTTTTT

J gene: TRBJ2-3
V gene: TRBV12-3/TRBV12-4
D gene: -
clone size: -
CDR3 protein: CASSLAGDTQYF
CDR3 DNA: TGTGCCAGCAGTTTAGCGGGAGATACGCAGTATTTT

J gene: TRBJ2-7
V gene: TRBV4-2
D gene: -
clone size: -
CDR3 protein: CASSQDLQHSNGYEQYF
CDR3 DNA: TGTGCCAGCAGCCAAGATCTCCAACATTCGAACGGTTACGAGCAGTACTTC

J gene: TRBJ1-1
V gene: TRBV19
D gene: -
clone size: -
CDR3 protein: CASSTRKNTEAFF
CDR3 DNA: TGTGCCAGTAGTACCAGGAAGAACACTGAAGCTTTCTTT

J gene: TRBJ2-1
V gene: TRBV15
D gene: -
clone size: -
CDR3 protein: CATSRLVEQFF
CDR3 DNA: TGTGCCACCAGCAGACTTGTTGAGCAGTTCTTC

J gene: TRBJ2-3
V gene: TRBV27
D gene: -
clone size: -
CDR3 protein: CASSRNSPGTDTQYF
CDR3 DNA: TGTGCCAGCAGTCGAAACAGCCCAGGCACAGATACGCAGTATTTT

J gene: TRBJ2-2
V gene: TRBV7-3
D gene: TRBD2
clone size: -
CDR3 protein: CASSPGLAALTGELFF
CDR3 DNA: TGTGCCAGCAGCCCCGGGCTAGCGGCCCTCACCGGGGAGCTGTTTTTT

J gene: TRBJ1-2
V gene: TRBV3-1/TRBV3-2
D gene: TRBD1
clone size: -
CDR3 protein: CASSRPGQGLYGYTF
CDR3 DNA: TGTGCCAGCAGCCGACCGGGACAGGGTCTTTATGGCTACACCTTC

J gene: TRBJ1-2
V gene: TRBV3-1/TRBV3-2
D gene: TRBD1
clone size: -
CDR3 protein: CASSPTGTGFGYTF
CDR3 DNA: TGTGCCAGCAGCCCAACCGGGACAGGGTTTGGCTACACCTTC

J gene: TRBJ1-2
V gene: TRBV5-4
D gene: -
clone size: -
CDR3 protein: CASSLVGGRPGDGYTF
CDR3 DNA: TGTGCCAGCAGCTTGGTGGGGGGTAGACCAGGGGATGGCTACACCTTC

J gene: TRBJ1-5
V gene: TRBV4-1
D gene: TRBD1
clone size: once
CDR3 protein: CASSQPTGDQPQHF
CDR3 DNA: TGCGCCAGCAGCCAACCCACAGGGGATCAGCCCCAGCATTTT

J gene: TRBJ2-2
V gene: TRBV10-3
D gene: TRBD1
clone size: -
CDR3 protein: CAISGTEPNTGELFF
CDR3 DNA: TGTGCCATCAGCGGGACAGAACCGAACACCGGGGAGCTGTTTTTT

J gene: TRBJ2-5
V gene: TRBV6-5
D gene: TRBD2
clone size: -
CDR3 protein: CASTGTSKETQYF
CDR3 DNA: TGTGCCAGCACCGGGACTAGCAAAGAGACCCAGTACTTC

J gene: TRBJ2-7
V gene: TRBV7-9
D gene: TRBD2
clone size: -
CDR3 protein: CASSSLGGRAPYEQYF
CDR3 DNA: TGTGCCAGCAGCTCCCTCGGCGGGAGAGCACCCTACGAGCAGTACTTC

J gene: TRBJ2-3
V gene: TRBV10-3
D gene: TRBD2
clone size: -
CDR3 protein: CAIRPGLATDTQYF
CDR3 DNA: TGTGCCATCAGACCGGGACTAGCAACAGATACGCAGTATTTT

J gene: TRBJ2-3
V gene: TRBV7-6
D gene: -
clone size: -
CDR3 protein: CASSLTGGATDTQYF
CDR3 DNA: TGTGCCAGCAGCTTAACGGGGGGCGCTACAGATACGCAGTATTTT

J gene: TRBJ1-4
V gene: TRBV6-5
D gene: TRBD1
clone size: -
CDR3 protein: CASSPGTGAEKLFF
CDR3 DNA: TGTGCCAGCAGCCCCGGGACAGGGGCTGAAAAACTGTTTTTT

J gene: TRBJ1-5
V gene: TRBV7-9
D gene: -
clone size: -
CDR3 protein: CASSPIGDQPQHF
CDR3 DNA: TGTGCCAGCAGCCCAATCGGGGATCAGCCCCAGCATTTT

J gene: TRBJ2-1
V gene: TRBV29-1
D gene: TRBD2
clone size: -
CDR3 protein: CSVDKAGVYNEQFF
CDR3 DNA: TGCAGCGTTGATAAGGCGGGAGTCTACAATGAGCAGTTCTTC

J gene: TRBJ2-7
V gene: TRBV2
D gene: TRBD1
clone size: -
CDR3 protein: CASSPLGQSSYEQYF
CDR3 DNA: TGTGCCAGCAGTCCCCTGGGACAGAGCTCCTACGAGCAGTACTTC

J gene: TRBJ1-2
V gene: TRBV7-9
D gene: TRBD1
clone size: -
CDR3 protein: CASSLGQGKGDGYTF
CDR3 DNA: TGTGCCAGCAGCTTAGGACAGGGCAAGGGGGATGGCTACACCTTC

J gene: TRBJ2-6
V gene: TRBV27
D gene: -
clone size: once
CDR3 protein: CASGPLAPMMMGPSGANVLTF
CDR3 DNA: TGTGCCAGCGGACCCCTAGCGCCGATGATGATGGGGCCCTCTGGGGCCAACGTCCTGACTTTC

J gene: TRBJ2-7
V gene: TRBV6-6
D gene: -
clone size: -
CDR3 protein: CASSPRTDSYEQYF
CDR3 DNA: TGTGCCAGCAGTCCAAGGACAGATTCCTACGAGCAGTACTTC

J gene: TRBJ2-5
V gene: TRBV5-1
D gene: -
clone size: -
CDR3 protein: CASSFRAQETQYF
CDR3 DNA: TGCGCCAGCAGCTTTAGGGCCCAAGAGACCCAGTACTTC

J gene: TRBJ1-4
V gene: TRBV19
D gene: -
clone size: -
CDR3 protein: CASSIVAGLDEKLFF
CDR3 DNA: TGTGCCAGTAGTATAGTTGCAGGATTGGATGAAAAACTGTTTTTT

J gene: TRBJ2-3
V gene: TRBV5-4
D gene: TRBD2
clone size: -
CDR3 protein: CASSMGLAGADTQYF
CDR3 DNA: TGTGCCAGCAGCATGGGACTAGCGGGGGCAGATACGCAGTATTTT

J gene: TRBJ2-5
V gene: TRBV20-1
D gene: -
clone size: -
CDR3 protein: CSASGETQYF
CDR3 DNA: TGCAGTGCTAGCGGAGAGACCCAGTACTTC

J gene: TRBJ2-2
V gene: TRBV6-5
D gene: TRBD2
clone size: once
CDR3 protein: CASRGTTQGIGELFF
CDR3 DNA: TGTGCCAGCAGGGGGACTACTCAAGGTATCGGGGAGCTGTTTTTT

J gene: TRBJ2-2
V gene: TRBV6-5
D gene: TRBD1
clone size: -
CDR3 protein: CASRPRTGPGELFF
CDR3 DNA: TGTGCCAGCAGACCCAGGACAGGGCCCGGGGAGCTGTTTTTT

J gene: TRBJ1-4
V gene: TRBV19
D gene: -
clone size: -
CDR3 protein: CASSEQARPEKLFF
CDR3 DNA: TGTGCCAGTAGTGAACAGGCGCGGCCCGAAAAACTGTTTTTT

J gene: TRBJ2-4
V gene: TRBV30
D gene: -
clone size: -
CDR3 protein: CAWSAGPKNIQYF
CDR3 DNA: TGTGCCTGGAGTGCAGGGCCCAAAAACATTCAGTACTTC

J gene: TRBJ1-1
V gene: TRBV27
D gene: -
clone size: -
CDR3 protein: CASSFRLTAMNTEAFF
CDR3 DNA: TGTGCCAGCAGTTTTCGGTTGACAGCGATGAACACTGAAGCTTTCTTT

J gene: TRBJ2-1
V gene: TRBV2
D gene: -
clone size: -
CDR3 protein: CASSGVGTWEQFF
CDR3 DNA: TGTGCCAGCAGTGGAGTCGGGACGTGGGAGCAGTTCTTC

J gene: TRBJ2-7
V gene: TRBV7-8
D gene: TRBD2
clone size: once
CDR3 protein: CASSPAGGRSYEQYF
CDR3 DNA: TGTGCCAGCAGCCCGGCGGGGGGGAGAAGCTACGAGCAGTACTTC

J gene: TRBJ2-1
V gene: TRBV10-3
D gene: TRBD2
clone size: -
CDR3 protein: CAISDPTSGTPPRWYNEQFF
CDR3 DNA: TGTGCCATCAGTGACCCCACTAGCGGGACTCCCCCGCGTTGGTACAATGAGCAGTTCTTC

J gene: TRBJ2-5
V gene: TRBV5-4
D gene: TRBD2
clone size: -
CDR3 protein: CASSSTSGRFETQYF
CDR3 DNA: TGTGCCAGCAGCTCGACTAGCGGGAGGTTTGAGACCCAGTACTTC

J gene: TRBJ1-4
V gene: TRBV5-4
D gene: -
clone size: -
CDR3 protein: CASNEGPNEKLFF
CDR3 DNA: TGTGCCAGCAATGAGGGCCCTAATGAAAAACTGTTTTTT

J gene: TRBJ2-5
V gene: TRBV2
D gene: TRBD2
clone size: -
CDR3 protein: CASRATSGWETQYF
CDR3 DNA: TGTGCCAGCAGGGCGACTAGCGGGTGGGAGACCCAGTACTTC

J gene: TRBJ1-5
V gene: TRBV2
D gene: TRBD1
clone size: once
CDR3 protein: CASSNDREDQPQHF
CDR3 DNA: TGTGCCAGCAGTAATGACAGGGAGGATCAGCCCCAGCATTTT